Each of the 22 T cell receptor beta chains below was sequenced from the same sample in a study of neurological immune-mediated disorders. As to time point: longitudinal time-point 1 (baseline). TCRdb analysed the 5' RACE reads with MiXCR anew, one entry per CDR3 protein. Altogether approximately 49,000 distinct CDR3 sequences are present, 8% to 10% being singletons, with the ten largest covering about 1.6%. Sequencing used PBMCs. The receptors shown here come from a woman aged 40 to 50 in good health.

Written as DNA, the CDR3 is TGTGCCAGCAGTGCCCGGGACAGGGCTGGCTTAGGAAACACCATATATTTT. It encodes CASSARDRAGLGNTIYF. The chain links TRBV25-1 to TRBJ1-3; 9 bases match TRBD1. The CDR3 has 17 residues. The V segment lost 4 bases and the J segment 4 bases; nucleotides outside the gene matches: 11. Germline-derived CDR1 and CDR2 are MGHDK and SYGVNS.

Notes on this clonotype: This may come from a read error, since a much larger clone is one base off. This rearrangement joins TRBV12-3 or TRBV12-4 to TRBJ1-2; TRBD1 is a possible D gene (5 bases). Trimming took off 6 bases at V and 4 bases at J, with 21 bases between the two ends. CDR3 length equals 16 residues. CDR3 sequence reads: CASRKDGDGVAYGYTF. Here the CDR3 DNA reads TGTGCCAGCAGAAAGGATGGGGACGGGGTTGCCTATGGCTACACCTTC.

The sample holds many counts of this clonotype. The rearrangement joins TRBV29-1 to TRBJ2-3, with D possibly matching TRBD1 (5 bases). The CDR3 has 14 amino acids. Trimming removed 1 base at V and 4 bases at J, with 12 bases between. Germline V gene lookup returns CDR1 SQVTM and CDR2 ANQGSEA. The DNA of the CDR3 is TGCAGCGTTGAAGGGCAGGGTAGGGCAGATACGCAGTATTTT. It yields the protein CSVEGQGRADTQYF.

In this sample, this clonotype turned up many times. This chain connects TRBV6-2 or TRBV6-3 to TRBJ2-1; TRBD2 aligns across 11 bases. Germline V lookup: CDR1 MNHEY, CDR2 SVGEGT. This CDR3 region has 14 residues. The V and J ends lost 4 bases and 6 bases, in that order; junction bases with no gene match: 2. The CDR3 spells CASSFLAGGNEQFF. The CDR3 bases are TGTGCCAGCAGTTTCCTAGCGGGGGGCAATGAGCAGTTCTTC.

The CDR3 nucleotides are TGTGCCAGCTTATCGAGATCAGGGGAAAAACTGTTTTTT. It specifies CASLSRSGEKLFF. The chain uses TRBV7-8 and TRBJ1-4, with TRBD1 as a possible D gene (5 bases). Germline lookup yields CDR1 SGHVS and CDR2 FQNEAQ. This CDR3 contains 13 residues. V was pared by 8 bases and J by 8 bases, with 15 bases between.

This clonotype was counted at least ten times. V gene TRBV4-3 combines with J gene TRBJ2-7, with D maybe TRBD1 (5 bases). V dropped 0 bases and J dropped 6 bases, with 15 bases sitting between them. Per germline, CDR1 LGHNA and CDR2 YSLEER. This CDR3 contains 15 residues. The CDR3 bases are TGCGCCAGCAGCCAAGATCGGGCAGGGTCGGGCGAGCAGTACTTC. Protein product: CASSQDRAGSGEQYF.

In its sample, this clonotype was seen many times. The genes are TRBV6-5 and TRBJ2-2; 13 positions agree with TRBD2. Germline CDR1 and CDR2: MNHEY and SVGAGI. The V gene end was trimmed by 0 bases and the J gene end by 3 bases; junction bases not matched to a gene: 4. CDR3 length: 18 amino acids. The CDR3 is CASSYSTSGGAHTGELFF. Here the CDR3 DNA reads TGTGCCAGCAGTTACTCCACTAGCGGGGGGGCCCACACCGGGGAGCTGTTTTTT.

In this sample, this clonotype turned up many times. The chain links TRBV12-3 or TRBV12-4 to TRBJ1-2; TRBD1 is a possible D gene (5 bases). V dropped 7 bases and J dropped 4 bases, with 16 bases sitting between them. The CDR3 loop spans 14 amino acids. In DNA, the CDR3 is TGTGCCAGCACCCGGGCTGGGGCCTCCTATGGCTACACCTTC. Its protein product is CASTRAGASYGYTF.

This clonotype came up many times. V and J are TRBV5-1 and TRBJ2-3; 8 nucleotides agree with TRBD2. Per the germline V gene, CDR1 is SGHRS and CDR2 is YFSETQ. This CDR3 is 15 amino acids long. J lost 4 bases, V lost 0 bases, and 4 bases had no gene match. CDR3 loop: CASSLGTSPPDTQYF. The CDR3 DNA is TGCGCCAGCAGCTTGGGGACTAGCCCCCCAGATACGCAGTATTTT.

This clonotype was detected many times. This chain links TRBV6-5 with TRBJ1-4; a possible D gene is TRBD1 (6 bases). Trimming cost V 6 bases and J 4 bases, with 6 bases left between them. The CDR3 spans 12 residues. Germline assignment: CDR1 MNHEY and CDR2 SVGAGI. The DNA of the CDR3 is TGTGCCAGCAGCAGGGGTAATGAAAAACTGTTTTTT. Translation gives CASSRGNEKLFF.

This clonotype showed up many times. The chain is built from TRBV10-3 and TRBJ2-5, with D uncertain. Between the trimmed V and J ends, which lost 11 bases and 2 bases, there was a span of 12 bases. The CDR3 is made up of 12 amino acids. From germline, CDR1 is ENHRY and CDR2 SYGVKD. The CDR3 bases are TGTGCCGTACGAGAAGGGCAAGAGACCCAGTACTTC. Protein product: CAVREGQETQYF.

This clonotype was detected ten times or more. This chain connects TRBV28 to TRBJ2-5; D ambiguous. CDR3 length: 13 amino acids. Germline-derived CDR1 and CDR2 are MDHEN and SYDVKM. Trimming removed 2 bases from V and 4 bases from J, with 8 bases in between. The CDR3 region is CASSLPSTETQYF. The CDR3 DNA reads TGTGCCAGCAGTTTACCGAGTACAGAGACCCAGTACTTC.

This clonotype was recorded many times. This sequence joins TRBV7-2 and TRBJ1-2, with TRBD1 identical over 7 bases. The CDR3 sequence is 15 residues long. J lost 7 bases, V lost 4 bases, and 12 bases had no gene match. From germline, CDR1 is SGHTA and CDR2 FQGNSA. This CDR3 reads CASSSSGGTEFGYTF. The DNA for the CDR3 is TGTGCCAGCAGCTCGTCCGGTGGGACAGAATTTGGCTACACCTTC.

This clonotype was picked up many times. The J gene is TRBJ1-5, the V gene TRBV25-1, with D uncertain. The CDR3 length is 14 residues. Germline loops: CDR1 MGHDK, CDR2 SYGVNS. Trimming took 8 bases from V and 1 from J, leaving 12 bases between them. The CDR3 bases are TGTGCCAGCTCGGGGAGGAGGAGCAATCAGCCCCAGCATTTT. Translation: CASSGRRSNQPQHF.

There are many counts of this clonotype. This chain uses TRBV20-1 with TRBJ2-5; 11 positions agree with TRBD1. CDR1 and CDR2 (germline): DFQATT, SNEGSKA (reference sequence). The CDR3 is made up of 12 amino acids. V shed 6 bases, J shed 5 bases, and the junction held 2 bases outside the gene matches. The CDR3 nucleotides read TGCAGTGCCGGGACAGGGGGTGAGACCCAGTACTTC. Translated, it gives CSAGTGGETQYF.

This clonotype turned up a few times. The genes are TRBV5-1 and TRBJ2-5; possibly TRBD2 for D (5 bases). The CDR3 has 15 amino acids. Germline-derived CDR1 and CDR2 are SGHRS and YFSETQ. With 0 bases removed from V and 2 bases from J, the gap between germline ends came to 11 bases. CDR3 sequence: CASSLARGAQETQYF. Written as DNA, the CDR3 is TGCGCCAGCAGCTTGGCCCGGGGAGCGCAAGAGACCCAGTACTTC.

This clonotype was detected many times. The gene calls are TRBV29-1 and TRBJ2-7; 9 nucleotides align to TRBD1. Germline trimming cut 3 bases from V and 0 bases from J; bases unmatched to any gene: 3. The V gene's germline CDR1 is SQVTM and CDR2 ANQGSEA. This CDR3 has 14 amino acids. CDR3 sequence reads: CSVDGQGSSYEQYF. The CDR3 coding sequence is TGCAGCGTTGATGGACAGGGGAGCTCCTACGAGCAGTACTTC.

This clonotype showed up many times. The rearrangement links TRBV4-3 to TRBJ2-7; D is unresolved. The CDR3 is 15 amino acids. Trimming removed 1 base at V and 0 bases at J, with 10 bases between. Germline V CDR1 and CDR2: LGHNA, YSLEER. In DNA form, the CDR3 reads TGCGCCAGCAGCCAAGTTCTGACCAGCTCCTACGAGCAGTACTTC. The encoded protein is CASSQVLTSSYEQYF.

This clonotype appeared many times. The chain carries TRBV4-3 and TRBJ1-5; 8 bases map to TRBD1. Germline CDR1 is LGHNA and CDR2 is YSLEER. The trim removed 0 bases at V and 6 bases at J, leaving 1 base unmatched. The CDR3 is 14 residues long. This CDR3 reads CASSQETGVQPQHF. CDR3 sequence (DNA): TGCGCCAGCAGCCAAGAGACAGGGGTTCAGCCCCAGCATTTT.

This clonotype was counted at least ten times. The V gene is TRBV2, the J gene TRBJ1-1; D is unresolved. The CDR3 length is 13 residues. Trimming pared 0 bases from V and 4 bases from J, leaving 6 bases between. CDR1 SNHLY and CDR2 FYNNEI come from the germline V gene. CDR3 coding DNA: TGTGCCAGCAGTGAAGCAGGCGGCACTGAAGCTTTCTTT. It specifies CASSEAGGTEAFF.

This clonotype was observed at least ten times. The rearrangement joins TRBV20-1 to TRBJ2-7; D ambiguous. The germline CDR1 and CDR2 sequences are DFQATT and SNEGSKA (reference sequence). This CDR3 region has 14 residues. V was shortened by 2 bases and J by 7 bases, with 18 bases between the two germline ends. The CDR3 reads CSARSSSARREQYF. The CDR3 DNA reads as TGCAGTGCTAGAAGTAGCAGCGCTCGACGGGAGCAGTACTTC.

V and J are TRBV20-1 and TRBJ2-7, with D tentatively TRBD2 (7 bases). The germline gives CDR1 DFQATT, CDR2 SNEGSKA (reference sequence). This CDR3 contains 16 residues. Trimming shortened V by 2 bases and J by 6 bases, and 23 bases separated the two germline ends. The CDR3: CSARPTGAGAWLEQYF. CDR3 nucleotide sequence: TGCAGTGCTAGACCGACGGGGGCGGGGGCTTGGCTCGAGCAGTACTTC.